This T cell receptor (beta chain) was identified during a study of cytomegalovirus exposure and HLA in healthy donors (dated by TCRdb to 2015 to 2018). At the level of the whole study: In an earlier analysis of approximately 640 of the donors, 276 Gb of sequence data and roughly 100 million unique TCR beta sequences from 150 million to 200 million T cells were reported. Donor age, sex, ethnicity and CMV serostatus were compiled alongside the repertoire data. Every discovery cohort repertoire had been produced on one sequencing platform. Four to six DR-DQ haplotypes were handled as single units for association and clustering because linkage in the cohort was strong. To study patterns of TCR occurrence, a later analysis re-analyzed previously published TCR beta repertoires from around 670 donors and added high-resolution HLA genotyping. In addition to the first cohort of approximately 670 subjects, a separate validation cohort of under 150 different subjects was used. The later analysis used no new phenotypic data to find candidate immune exposures, relying instead on TCR beta sequences and their occurrence across donors. Among around 400 genotyped donors of the cohort, an average of about 240,000 unique TCR beta nucleotide sequences was sequenced per donor, of which approximately 18% were non-productive. The study combined high-throughput TCR immunosequencing, statistical association of individual TCRs with disease status, and machine learning to predict cytomegalovirus infection status. Typing coverage varied by locus: about 620-640 donors for A, B, C, DRB1 and DQB1; roughly 500 for DQA1; around 570 for DPA1; roughly 470 for DPB1. HLA typing covered class I and class II loci at four-digit resolution. Around 330 gigabases of sequencing data and roughly 81 million unique TCR sequences made up an early release that covered some 640 HLA-typed donors. The study aimed to test whether signatures of past pathogen exposure could be identified by cataloging public T cell receptors. Of the 300 to 500 genotyped donors, 75% to 85% were placed in the genetic ancestry cluster associated with self-reported Caucasian donors. The study profiled the T cell repertoires of under 850 subjects by immunosequencing and related them to cytomegalovirus serostatus. To decide whether each TCR beta V gene segment behaved as functional or pseudogenic, an earlier analysis of approximately 590 of the donors relied on high-throughput TCR beta sequencing. A later genetic analysis used genome-wide SNP genotypes for about three fifths of the 666 donors, treating that subset as a discovery cohort.

The library was produced with the immunoSEQ multiplex PCR assay. A mixture of 60 forward primers for TCR Vbeta segments and 13 reverse primers for TCR Jbeta segments was used in the multiplex PCR. Amplification of the CDR3 region of rearranged TCR beta genes was performed with a multiplex PCR assay on genomic DNA. On the Illumina HiSeq System, the amplified TCR beta libraries were sequenced as 87-base-pair reads. As for the original processing: A later analysis counted about 80 million unique TCR beta chains across the 690 or so repertoires, and 9.5 million to 11 million of these chains were shared by at least two donors. A nearest-neighbor algorithm error-corrected the raw reads and collapsed the reads into unique sequences, merging closely related sequences to remove PCR and sequencing errors. To assign V, D and J gene segments, CDR3 sequences were aligned to IMGT reference sequences. For a sequence to be retained, a match of at least six nucleotides to both a V gene segment and a J gene segment was required. A rearrangement was called productive if the CDR3 had no stop codons and remained in frame with V and J, and every other rearrangement was called non-productive. Following IMGT convention, CDR3 was defined as the stretch from the second conserved V-encoded cysteine up to the conserved J-encoded phenylalanine. Sequences without an unambiguous match to a single V gene segment were excluded from the earlier analysis of about 640 of the donors. An earlier analysis of a few hundred of the donors called V segments functional above 56.7% productive rearrangements and segregating when the between-donor standard deviation exceeded 5%. To diagnose cytomegalovirus status from the catalog of TCR beta chain sequences, a statistical classification framework was built. In a later analysis, TCR nucleotide sequences were compared against IMGT/GENE-DB human TR gene sequences so that V and J genes could be assigned. In a later analysis, CDR3 sequences and most-parsimonious VDJ recombination scenarios were assigned using the TCRdist pipeline. In a later analysis, each TCR beta chain was defined by its CDR3 amino acid sequence together with its V-gene family, and reads lacking a unique V-gene family were excluded. In a later analysis, fewer than 600 highly shared, low-generation-probability nucleotide sequences were removed to address suspected cross-contamination and a sequencing artifact. In a later analysis, a clonal expansion index was calculated for each public chain from normalized within-repertoire ranks of inferred template counts. In a later analysis, generation probabilities were computed using a VDJ recombination model fitted to out-of-frame rearrangements, and the results were checked against IGoR. In a later analysis, TCR-TCR, TCR-HLA and TCR-CMV co-occurrence was scored with hypergeometric tests, and a repertoire-size bias correction was applied to TCR pairs. To estimate false discovery rates, a later analysis permuted the HLA or CMV assignments 20 times. A later analysis grouped co-occurring TCRs with DBSCAN, adding TCRdist sequence similarity when clustering within HLA-allele-positive subsets. Co-occurrence clustering excluded repertoires with fewer than 30,000 or more than 120,000 public chains, plus five with anomalous nucleotide sharing. The table was pulled from immuneACCESS by TCRdb, which kept in-frame rearrangements only. Such tables lose some clones; where checked, under half of the loss comes from unresolved V genes, and the rest has no known cause. V and J calls and clone size are given by that table; D and trimming were obtained from the DNA. The sample table contains 120,000 or so clones; only one count was recorded for roughly 85% of them. 15% to 20% of the sample comes from the top ten.

Comments on this clone: Its antigen specificity is not known. Base qualities are not recorded, but no much larger clone differs from it by a single base.

The cohort comprised several hundred healthy bone marrow donors. At the time of sampling, all cohort members were nominally healthy, though unrecorded immune exposures were likely present. The donor tested CMV seropositive, placing the donor among the 289 seropositive members of the cohort. A peripheral blood sample was provided by each donor, and peripheral blood mononuclear cells were used for TCR beta sequencing. Genomic DNA was extracted from the blood cell samples with the Qiagen DNeasy Blood Extraction Kit. The paper as a whole reports these results and caveats: When HLA alleles, especially DR and DQ, strongly co-occurred, TCR associations were difficult to assign to individual alleles. A further reported finding was that TCR beta sequences accurately predicted the HLA-A and HLA-B alleles for most subjects in the first cohort. A later analysis found that HLA-associated TCR beta chains were more clonally expanded and had lower generation probabilities than equally common non-associated chains. Correlated functional status among segregating V segments might reflect linkage disequilibrium, but an unknown experimental factor could not be ruled out. A cluster of highly shared sequence variants was judged likely to be a technical artifact of the sequencing pipeline. Most TCR sequences were observed very rarely across donors, whereas some public TCRs were present in many individuals. Specific HLA alleles were associated with around 18,000 TCR beta sequences at a false discovery rate of 0.05 in a later analysis. The authors suggested that the approach could potentially be generalized to other disease states and immunological phenotypes. Immune exposure information for the cohort was limited to CMV serostatus. An earlier analysis of around 500 of the donors showed that most TCR beta V segments appeared in productive rearrangements either about 87% or about 30% of the time, which broadly matched IMGT annotations. The classifier was reported to diagnose cytomegalovirus status with high specificity and sensitivity in both the original and validation cohorts. Most CMV-associated TCR beta chains appeared to be HLA-restricted in a later analysis, and the HLA associations seemed to be driven largely by CMV exposure. The earlier analysis of a few hundred of the donors excluded approximately 15 rarely observed V segments, including chromosome 9 orphons, because counts were too low. The study listed 150 to 200 TCR beta chains as associated with cytomegalovirus. Because HLA typing was unavailable for some donors at each locus, only the typed subset was used in association tests. In a later analysis, the rate of TCR association differed among HLA loci, with DRB1 alleles having the most associated TCRs and HLA-C alleles having the fewest. Presence/absence analyses assumed roughly uniform sequencing depth across donors, an assumption that may not hold. In vitro tests confirmed that three of the cytomegalovirus-associated TCR beta chains recognize cytomegalovirus antigens. According to a later genetic analysis, donors in an Asian-associated ancestry cluster had fewer N-insertions in productive TCRs than the approximately 710-donor mean. An association between a missense DCLRE1C variant and V-gene and J-gene trimming of TCR beta chains was found in a later genetic analysis and replicated in an independent cohort. The cohort was sequenced for TCR beta chains only, and without alpha or paired-chain data the features that could be detected were limited. Several of the top co-occurrence clusters appeared to be linked to parvovirus B19, influenza, CMV and Epstein-Barr virus, according to a later analysis.

This clonotype was sampled from a man between 18 and 29 years old in good health and CMV-seropositive. The source material was PBMCs.

The DNA sequence is given as TGTGCTAGTGGCAAGAGCGGTTCGCGCACAGATACGCAGTATTTT. Its coded protein is CASGKSGSRTDTQYF. Recombination connected TRBV12-5 to TRBJ2-3, and TRBD2 may be the D gene, going by 5 matching bases. Spanning cysteine to phenylalanine, the CDR3 consists of 15 amino acids. The only DNA kept is the CDR3, 45 bases in frame from the first base. The V and J ends are trimmed by 6 bases and 1 base, leaving 14 bases between them. The germline V gene provides CDR1 LGHNT and CDR2 FRNRAP.